What follows describes a single T cell receptor beta chain. The CDR3 sequence is 17 residues long. The V end was cut by 0 bases, the J end by 3 bases, with 18 bases between. Germline assignment: CDR1 SGHRS and CDR2 YFSETQ. The data belong to a study of blood T cell repertoires in COVID-19. Study in general: The United States, Italy and Spain supplied acute and convalescent COVID-19 samples. From T cells, B-cell-depleted T cells, or PBMCs came the material, which was cDNA or gDNA.

In the original processing: Estimation of nucleated cell counts relied on the amplification of reference gene primers. Clones were read by immunoSEQ multiplex PCR, and TCRdb kept only the in-frame ones, dropping some. The D gene and trimming were derived from the DNA, and the V and J assignments and clone size from that table. The table has fewer than 250,000 clones, 85% seen once. This receptor was taken from a man aged 40-49 years with acute or convalescent COVID-19. The chain employs TRBV5-1 and TRBJ1-2, with D perhaps matching TRBD1 (6 bases). The sequenced sample was peripheral blood. CDR3 bases: TGCGCCAGCAGCTTGGTTTGGGGGGGAAACAGGGACTATGGCTACACCTTC. Its protein product is CASSLVWGGNRDYGYTF. The entire variable domain, with the rest obtained from reference TRBV5-1 and TRBJ1-2, is as follows: KAGVTQTPRYLIKTRGQQVTLSCSPISGHRSVSWYQQTPGQGLQFLFEYFSETQRNKGNFPGRFSGRQFSNSRSEMNVSTLELGDSALYLCASSLVWGGNRDYGYTFGSGTRLTVV.